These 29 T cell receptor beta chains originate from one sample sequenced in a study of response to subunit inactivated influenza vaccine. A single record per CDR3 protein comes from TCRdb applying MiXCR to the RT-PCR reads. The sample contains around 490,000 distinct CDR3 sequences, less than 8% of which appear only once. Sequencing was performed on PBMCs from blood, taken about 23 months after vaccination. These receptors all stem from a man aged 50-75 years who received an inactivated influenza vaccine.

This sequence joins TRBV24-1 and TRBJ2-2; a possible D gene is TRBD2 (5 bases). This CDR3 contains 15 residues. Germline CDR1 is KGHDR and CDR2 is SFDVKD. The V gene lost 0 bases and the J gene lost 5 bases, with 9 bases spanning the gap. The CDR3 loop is CATSDLSSLTGELFF. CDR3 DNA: TGTGCCACCAGTGATTTGTCTAGCCTGACCGGGGAGCTGTTTTTT.

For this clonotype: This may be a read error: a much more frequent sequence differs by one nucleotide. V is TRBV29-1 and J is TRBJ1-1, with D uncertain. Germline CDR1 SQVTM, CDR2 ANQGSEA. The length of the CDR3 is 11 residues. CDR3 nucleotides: TGCGGCGTCCTTAGAGAAAGTGAAGCTTTCTTT. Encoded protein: CGVLRESEAFF.

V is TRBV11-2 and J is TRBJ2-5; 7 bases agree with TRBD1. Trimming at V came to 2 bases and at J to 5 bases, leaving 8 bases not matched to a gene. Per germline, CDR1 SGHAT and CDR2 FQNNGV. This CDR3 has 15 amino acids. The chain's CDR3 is CASSLTTGVGETQYF. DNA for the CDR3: TGTGCCAGCAGCTTAACCACAGGGGTCGGGGAGACCCAGTACTTC.

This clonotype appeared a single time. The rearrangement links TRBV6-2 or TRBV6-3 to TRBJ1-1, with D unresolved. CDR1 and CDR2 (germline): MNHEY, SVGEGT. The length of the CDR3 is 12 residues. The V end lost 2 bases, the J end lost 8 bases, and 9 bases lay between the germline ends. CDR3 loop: CASSYARAEAFF. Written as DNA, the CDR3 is TGTGCCAGCAGTTACGCGAGGGCAGAAGCTTTCTTT.

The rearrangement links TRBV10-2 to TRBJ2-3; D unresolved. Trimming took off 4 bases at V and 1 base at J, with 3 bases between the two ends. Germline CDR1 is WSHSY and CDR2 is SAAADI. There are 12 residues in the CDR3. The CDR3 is CASSAGTDTQYF. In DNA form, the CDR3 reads TGCGCCAGCAGTGCTGGCACAGATACGCAGTATTTT.

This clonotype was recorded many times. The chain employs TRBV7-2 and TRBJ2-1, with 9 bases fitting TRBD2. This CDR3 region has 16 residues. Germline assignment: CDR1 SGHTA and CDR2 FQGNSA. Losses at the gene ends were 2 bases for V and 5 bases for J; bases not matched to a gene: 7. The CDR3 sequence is CASSLMGLAGNNEQFF. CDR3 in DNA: TGTGCCAGCAGCTTAATGGGGCTAGCGGGAAACAATGAGCAGTTCTTC.

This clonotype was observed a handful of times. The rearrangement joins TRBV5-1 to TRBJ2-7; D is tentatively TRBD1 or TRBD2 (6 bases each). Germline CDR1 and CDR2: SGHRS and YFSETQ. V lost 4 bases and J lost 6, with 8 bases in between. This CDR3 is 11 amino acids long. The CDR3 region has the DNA TGCGCCAGCAGCAAGGGGGGCGAGCAGTACTTC. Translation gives CASSKGGEQYF.

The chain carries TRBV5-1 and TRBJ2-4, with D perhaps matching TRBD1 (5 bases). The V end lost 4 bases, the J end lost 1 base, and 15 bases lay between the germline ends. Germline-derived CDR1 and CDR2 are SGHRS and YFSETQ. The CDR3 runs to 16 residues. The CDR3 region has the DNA TGCGCCAGCAGCCCGGAAGGGGTATTTGCCAAAAACATTCAGTACTTC. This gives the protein CASSPEGVFAKNIQYF.

CDR3 residues: CAIGTENTGELFF. The CDR3 DNA reads TGTGCCATTGGGACTGAAAACACCGGGGAGCTGTTTTTT. The chain links TRBV10-3 to TRBJ2-2, with D tentatively TRBD2 (6 bases). V was clipped by 9 bases and J by 2 bases, with 10 bases between them. Germline CDR1 is ENHRY and CDR2 is SYGVKD. The CDR3 extends over 13 amino acids.

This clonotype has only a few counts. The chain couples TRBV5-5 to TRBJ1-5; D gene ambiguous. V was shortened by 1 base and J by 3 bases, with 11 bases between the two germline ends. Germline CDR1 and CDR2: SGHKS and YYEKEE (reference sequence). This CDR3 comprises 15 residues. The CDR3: CASSLFDGTNQPQHF. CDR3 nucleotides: TGTGCCAGCAGCTTGTTCGACGGAACCAATCAGCCCCAGCATTTT.

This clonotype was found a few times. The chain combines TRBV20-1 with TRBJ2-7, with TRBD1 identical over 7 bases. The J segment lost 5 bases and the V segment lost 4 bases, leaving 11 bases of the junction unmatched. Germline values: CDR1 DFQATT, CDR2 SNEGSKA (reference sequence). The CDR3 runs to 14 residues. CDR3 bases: TGCAGTGCTAACCCCCAGGGGGTAGCCCACGAGCAGTACTTC. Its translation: CSANPQGVAHEQYF.

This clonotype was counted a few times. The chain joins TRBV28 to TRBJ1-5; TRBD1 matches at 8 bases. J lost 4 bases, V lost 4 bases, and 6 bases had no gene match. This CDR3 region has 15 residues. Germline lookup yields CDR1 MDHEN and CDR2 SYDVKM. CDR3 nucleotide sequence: TGTGCCAGCAGTTCACCGCAGGGGGCAAATCAGCCCCAGCATTTT. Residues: CASSSPQGANQPQHF.

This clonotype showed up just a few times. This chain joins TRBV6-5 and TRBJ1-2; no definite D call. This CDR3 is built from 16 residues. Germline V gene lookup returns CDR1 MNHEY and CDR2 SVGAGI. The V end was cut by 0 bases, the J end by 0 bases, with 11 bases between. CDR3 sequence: CASSYSPKRANYGYTF. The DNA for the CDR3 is TGTGCCAGCAGTTACTCCCCCAAGAGGGCTAACTATGGCTACACCTTC.

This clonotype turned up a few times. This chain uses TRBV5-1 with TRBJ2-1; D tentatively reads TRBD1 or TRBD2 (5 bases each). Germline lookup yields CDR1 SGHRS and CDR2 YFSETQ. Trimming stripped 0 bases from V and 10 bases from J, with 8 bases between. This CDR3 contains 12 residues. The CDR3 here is CASSLDGAEQFF. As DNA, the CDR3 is TGCGCCAGCAGCTTGGACGGGGCAGAGCAGTTCTTC. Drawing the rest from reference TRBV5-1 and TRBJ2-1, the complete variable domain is KAGVTQTPRYLIKTRGQQVTLSCSPISGHRSVSWYQQTPGQGLQFLFEYFSETQRNKGNFPGRFSGRQFSNSRSEMNVSTLELGDSALYLCASSLDGAEQFFGPGTRLTVL.

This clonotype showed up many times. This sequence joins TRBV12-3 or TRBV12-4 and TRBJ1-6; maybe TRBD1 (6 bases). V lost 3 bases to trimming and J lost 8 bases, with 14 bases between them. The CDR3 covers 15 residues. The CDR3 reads CASSFGQGNYSPLHF. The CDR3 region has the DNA TGTGCCAGCAGTTTTGGTCAGGGGAACTATTCACCCCTCCACTTT.

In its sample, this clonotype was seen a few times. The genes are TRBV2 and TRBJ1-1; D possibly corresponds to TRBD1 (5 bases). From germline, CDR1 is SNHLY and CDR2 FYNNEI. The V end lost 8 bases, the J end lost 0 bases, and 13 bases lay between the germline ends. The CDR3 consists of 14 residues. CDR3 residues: CASGLTVMNTEAFF. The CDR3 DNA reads TGTGCCAGCGGATTGACAGTGATGAACACTGAAGCTTTCTTT.

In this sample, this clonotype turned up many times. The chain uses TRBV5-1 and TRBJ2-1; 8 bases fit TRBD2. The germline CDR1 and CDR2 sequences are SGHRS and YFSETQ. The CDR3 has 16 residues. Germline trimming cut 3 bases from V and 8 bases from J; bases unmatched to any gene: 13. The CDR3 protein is CASSWVRSGRFDEQFF. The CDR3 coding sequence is TGCGCCAGCAGCTGGGTGAGGAGCGGGAGATTCGATGAGCAGTTCTTC.

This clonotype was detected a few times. The CDR3 protein is CSARSTVGDTDTQYF. Written as DNA, the CDR3 is TGCAGTGCTAGATCGACGGTCGGAGACACAGATACGCAGTATTTT. The rearrangement uses TRBV20-1 and TRBJ2-3, with unresolved D. The CDR3 is 15 amino acids. V dropped 2 bases and J dropped 2 bases, with 14 bases sitting between them. Germline values: CDR1 DFQATT, CDR2 SNEGSKA (reference sequence).

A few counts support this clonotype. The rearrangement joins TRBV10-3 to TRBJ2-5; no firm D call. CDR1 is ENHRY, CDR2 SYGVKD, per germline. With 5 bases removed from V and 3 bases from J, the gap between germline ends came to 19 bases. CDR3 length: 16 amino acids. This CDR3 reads CAISPGLGQEEETQYF. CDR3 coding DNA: TGTGCCATCAGTCCTGGGCTCGGCCAGGAAGAAGAGACCCAGTACTTC.

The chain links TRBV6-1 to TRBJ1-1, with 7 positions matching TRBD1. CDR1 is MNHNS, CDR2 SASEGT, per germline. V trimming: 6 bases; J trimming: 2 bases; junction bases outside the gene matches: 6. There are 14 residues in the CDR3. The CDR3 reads CASSQGEFNTEAFF. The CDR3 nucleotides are TGTGCCAGCAGCCAGGGGGAATTTAACACTGAAGCTTTCTTT.

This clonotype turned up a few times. The CDR3 nucleotides are TGTGCCAGCAGTTATCCCCGTGGAATGGCGTCCTACGAGCAGTACTTC. This encodes CASSYPRGMASYEQYF. The chain links TRBV28 to TRBJ2-7; D remains unclear. Germline-derived CDR1 and CDR2 are MDHEN and SYDVKM. Trimming removed 4 bases from V and 1 base from J, with 17 bases in between. The CDR3 is 16 residues long.

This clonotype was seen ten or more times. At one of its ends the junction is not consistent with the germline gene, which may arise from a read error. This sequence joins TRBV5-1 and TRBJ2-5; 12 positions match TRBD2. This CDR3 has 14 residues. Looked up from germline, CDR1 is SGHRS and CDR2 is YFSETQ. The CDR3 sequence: CASSPGLAGETQYF. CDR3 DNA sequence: TGTGCCAGCAGCCCGGGACTAGCGGGAGAGACCCAGTACTTC.

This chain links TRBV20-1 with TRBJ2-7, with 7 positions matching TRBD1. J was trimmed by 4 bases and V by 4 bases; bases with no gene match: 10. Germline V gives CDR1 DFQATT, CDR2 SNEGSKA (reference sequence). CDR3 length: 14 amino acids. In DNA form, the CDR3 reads TGCAGTGCTAACCCGGGACAGAGAAGGTACGAGCAGTACTTC. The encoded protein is CSANPGQRRYEQYF.

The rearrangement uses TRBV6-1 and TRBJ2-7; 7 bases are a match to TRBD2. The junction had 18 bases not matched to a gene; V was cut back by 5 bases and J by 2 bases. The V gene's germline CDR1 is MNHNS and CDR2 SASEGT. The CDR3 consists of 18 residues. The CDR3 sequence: CASSQYMNLGTTAYEQYF. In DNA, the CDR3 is TGTGCCAGCAGTCAATACATGAACCTCGGGACTACCGCCTACGAGCAGTACTTC.

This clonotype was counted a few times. CDR3 sequence: CASRSGAGEKLFF. The CDR3 DNA follows: TGTGCCAGCAGGTCAGGGGCCGGCGAAAAACTGTTTTTT. J is TRBJ1-4 and V is TRBV7-9; D possibly corresponds to TRBD1 (6 bases). The CDR3 sequence is 13 residues long. Germline-derived CDR1 and CDR2 are SEHNR and FQNEAQ (reference sequence). Trimming left V 6 bases short and J 8 bases short, with 13 bases between.

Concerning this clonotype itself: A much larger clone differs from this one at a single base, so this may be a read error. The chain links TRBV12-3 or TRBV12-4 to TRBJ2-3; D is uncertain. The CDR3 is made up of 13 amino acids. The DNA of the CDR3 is TGTACCAGCAGTCTTCCCGCTAAAGATACGCAGTATTTT. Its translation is CTSSLPAKDTQYF.

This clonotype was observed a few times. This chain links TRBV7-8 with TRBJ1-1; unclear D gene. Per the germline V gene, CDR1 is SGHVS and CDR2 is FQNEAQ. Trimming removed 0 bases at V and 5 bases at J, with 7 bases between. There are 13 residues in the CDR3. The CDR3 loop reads CASSLAPDTEAFF. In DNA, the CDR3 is TGTGCCAGCAGCTTAGCCCCGGATACTGAAGCTTTCTTT.

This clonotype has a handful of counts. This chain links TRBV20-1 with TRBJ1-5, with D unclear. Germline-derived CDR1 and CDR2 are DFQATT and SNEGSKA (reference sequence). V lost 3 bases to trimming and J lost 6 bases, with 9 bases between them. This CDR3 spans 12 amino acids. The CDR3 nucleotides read TGCAGTGCTAGCAGAGGGTCTCAGCCCCAGCATTTT. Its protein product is CSASRGSQPQHF.

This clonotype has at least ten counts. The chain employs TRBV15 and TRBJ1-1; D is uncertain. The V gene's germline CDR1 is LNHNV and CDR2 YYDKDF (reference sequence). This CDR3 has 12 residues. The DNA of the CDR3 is TGTGCTAAGCGGTTTGCAGGCACTGAAGCTTTCTTT. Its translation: CAKRFAGTEAFF. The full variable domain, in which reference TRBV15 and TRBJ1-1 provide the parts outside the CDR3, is DAMVIQNPRYQVTQFGKPVTLSCSQTLNHNVMYWYQQKSSQAPKLLFHYYDKDFNNEADTPDNFQSRRPNTSFCFLDIRSPGLGDTAMYLCAKRFAGTEAFFGQGTRLTVV.